This section outlines one T cell receptor beta chain sequence together with its context. Antigen: not known. PCR was performed using 60 Vbeta and 13 Jbeta primers. Clones were sequenced by immunoSEQ multiplex PCR, and TCRdb holds only the in-frame ones, with some missing. The table shows fewer than 200,000 clones, with roughly four fifths occurring only once. The CDR3 is 15 residues long. CDR1 and CDR2 (germline): SGHNT, YYREEE (reference sequence). Trimming took 2 bases from V and 5 from J, leaving 15 bases between them. The source of the sample is a study of cytomegalovirus exposure and HLA in healthy donors. Study background: Earlier, 95 million to 130 million unique TCR beta sequences were recovered from approximately 180 million T cells by an analysis. Of all 400 or so donors who were genotyped, roughly 81% belonged to the Caucasian-associated ancestry cluster. Study conclusions and caveats: Most sequenced TCRs were rare (though some public TCRs occurred in many donors).

The chain carries TRBV5-4 and TRBJ2-3, with D maybe TRBD2 (6 bases). The sample comprised PBMCs. The sequence was obtained from a woman aged 50 to 60 in good health and CMV-seronegative. CDR3 in DNA: TGTGCCAGCAGCTTTAACGGGGGACTGGAAGATACGCAGTATTTT. It encodes CASSFNGGLEDTQYF.